The clone carrying this T cell receptor (beta chain) was found a few times. Its cognate antigen is unknown. Focal radiation was given together with CTLA-4 blockade (ipilimumab) to patients with chemo-refractory metastatic non-small-cell lung cancer. This entry is derived from a study of radiotherapy plus CTLA-4 blockade in lung cancer. At the level of the study: Around 19% of enrolled patients responded objectively, and around 30% had disease control.

CDR1 is SNHLY, CDR2 FYNNEI, per germline. V was clipped by 5 bases and J by 2 bases, with 4 bases between them. The CDR3 is 11 amino acids. Measured with immunoSEQ multiplex PCR; TCRdb has only the in-frame clones, and not every one. The top ten hold 4% to 6% of the sample, which has around 99,000 clones, 80% to 90% seen once. Broader study findings: Following radiotherapy plus ipilimumab, tumor-derived TCR clones expanded in the blood.

This specimen was peripheral blood, taken from a patient treated with radiotherapy plus ipilimumab. This receptor was taken from a human donor with non-small cell lung cancer that progressed on radiotherapy plus ipilimumab. This chain links TRBV2 with TRBJ2-7; D gene unclear. CDR3 in amino acids: CASSLAYEQYF. The CDR3 nucleotides are TGTGCCAGCAGTCTCGCCTACGAGCAGTACTTC.